The rows below give T cell receptor beta chains drawn from one sample of a study of T cells in Graves' hyperthyroidism and ophthalmopathy. TCRdb fed the multiplex PCR reads into MiXCR, producing one record per CDR3 protein. The repertoire holds over 700,000 distinct CDR3 sequences, with roughly a third as singletons. Sequenced: blood. The receptors derive from a woman between 40 and 50 years old with Graves' hyperthyroidism. CDR3s include the opening cysteine and the closing phenylalanine or tryptophan. D genes are given only for firm matches. Rows give clone size only sometimes, using once, few, many, or a class for an expanded clone.

>TRBJ1-2|many|TRBV6-5|NA
CASSESLGSNYGYTF
TGTGCCAGCAGTGAAAGCCTGGGATCGAACTATGGCTACACCTTC
>TRBJ2-6|NA|TRBV15|NA
CATSRGDGNPSGANVLTF
TGTGCCACCAGCAGGGGGGACGGAAACCCCTCTGGGGCCAACGTCCTGACTTTC
>TRBJ1-1|NA|TRBV7-2|TRBD1
CASSQESGQAYTEAFF
TGTGCCAGCAGCCAAGAATCGGGACAGGCGTACACTGAAGCTTTCTTT
>TRBJ2-2|NA|TRBV6-4|NA
CASSYSGKLGDGELFF
TGTGCCAGCAGTTACTCAGGGAAGTTAGGGGACGGGGAGCTGTTTTTT
>TRBJ2-7|NA|TRBV10-3|NA
CAISDRISSEQYF
TGTGCCATCAGTGATAGGATCTCTTCCGAGCAGTACTTC
>TRBJ1-1|many|TRBV10-3|NA
CAVRAKTNTEAFF
TGTGCCGTCAGGGCAAAAACGAACACTGAAGCTTTCTTT
>TRBJ1-5|NA|TRBV6-5|NA
CASSYAPTSNQPQHF
TGTGCCAGCAGTTACGCGCCTACTAGCAATCAGCCCCAGCATTTT
>TRBJ2-7|NA|TRBV7-2|TRBD2
CASSSYSGRLFYEQYF
TGTGCCAGCAGCTCCTATAGCGGGAGGCTTTTCTACGAGCAGTACTTC
>TRBJ1-1|many|TRBV11-2|NA
CASSLDAGLGTEAFF
TGTGCCAGCAGCTTAGATGCAGGTCTAGGCACTGAAGCTTTCTTT
>TRBJ2-7|NA|TRBV4-3|NA
CASSQGLNSYEQYF
TGCGCCAGCAGCCAAGGTTTAAACTCCTACGAGCAGTACTTC
>TRBJ1-2|NA|TRBV7-2|NA
CASSSLWTNPVNYGYTF
TGTGCCAGCAGCTCTCTTTGGACAAACCCAGTTAACTATGGCTACACCTTC
>TRBJ1-5|NA|TRBV10-3|TRBD1
CAISEKVDRDAQPQHF
TGTGCCATCAGTGAGAAAGTGGACAGGGACGCTCAGCCCCAGCATTTT
>TRBJ1-1|many|TRBV29-1|NA
CSVEGLYSVMSTEAFF
TGCAGCGTTGAAGGCTTGTACTCGGTTATGTCCACTGAAGCTTTCTTT
>TRBJ2-2|NA|TRBV7-3|TRBD2
CASRRTSGGLSTGELFF
TGTGCCAGCAGGAGGACTAGCGGGGGGTTGAGCACCGGGGAGCTGTTTTTT
>TRBJ2-2|many|TRBV9|NA
CASSVFYRNTGELFF
TGTGCCAGCAGCGTATTCTACCGGAACACCGGGGAGCTGTTTTTT
>TRBJ2-3|NA|TRBV19|TRBD1
CASSPWGTGPTDTQYF
TGTGCCAGTAGTCCATGGGGGACAGGGCCCACAGATACGCAGTATTTT
>TRBJ2-7|many|TRBV4-1|NA
CASSQVEVGGTATTYEQYF
TGCGCCAGCAGCCAAGTGGAAGTGGGGGGCACAGCCACAACCTACGAGCAGTACTTC
>TRBJ2-6|NA|TRBV7-3|TRBD1
CASIQGATGANVLTF
TGTGCCAGCATCCAGGGGGCAACTGGGGCCAACGTCCTGACTTTC
>TRBJ2-7|many|TRBV29-1|NA
CSVADRTYEQYF
TGCAGCGTTGCTGACCGAACCTACGAGCAGTACTTC
>TRBJ1-1|many|TRBV6-5|TRBD1
CASSVTGTEAFF
TGTGCCAGCAGTGTGACCGGGACAGAGGCTTTCTTT
>TRBJ1-1|NA|TRBV10-2|TRBD1
CASVVQGSQTEAFF
TGCGCCAGCGTTGTACAGGGGAGTCAAACTGAAGCTTTCTTT
>TRBJ2-7|NA|TRBV29-1|NA
CSVGVRPYEQYF
TGCAGCGTTGGGGTCAGACCCTACGAGCAGTACTTC
>TRBJ2-5|few|TRBV15|NA
CATSRVVFQETQYF
TGTGCCACCAGCAGAGTCGTCTTCCAAGAGACCCAGTACTTC
>TRBJ1-1|many|TRBV12-3/TRBV12-4|NA
CASSMQGHRQEAFF
TGTGCCAGCAGTATGCAGGGACATCGACAAGAAGCTTTCTTT
>TRBJ1-1|NA|TRBV12-3/TRBV12-4|NA
CASSFTGAGLAAFF
TGTGCCAGCAGTTTCACGGGGGCCGGCCTTGCAGCTTTCTTT
>TRBJ2-5|NA|TRBV20-1|NA
CSAMGIATETQYF
TGCAGTGCTATGGGGATCGCCACAGAGACCCAGTACTTC
>TRBJ2-2|NA|TRBV10-3|NA
CASSHRLAMNTGELFF
TGTGCCAGCAGCCACAGGCTAGCGATGAACACCGGGGAGCTGTTTTTT
>TRBJ2-2|many|TRBV20-1|NA
CSAVVSSLGAWPTGELFF
TGCAGTGCCGTTGTCAGTTCGTTGGGGGCTTGGCCTACCGGGGAGCTGTTTTTT
>TRBJ2-7|NA|TRBV20-1|NA
CSARKPGTEQYF
TGCAGTGCTAGAAAGCCAGGGACCGAGCAGTACTTC
>TRBJ2-7|few|TRBV7-8|NA
CASSLDLSASYEQYF
TGTGCCAGCAGCTTAGATCTCTCCGCTTCCTACGAGCAGTACTTC
>TRBJ1-3|few|TRBV25-1|NA
CASSKGRGAGNTIYF
TGTGCCAGCAGTAAGGGGCGCGGCGCTGGAAACACCATATATTTT
>TRBJ1-1|few|TRBV12-3/TRBV12-4|NA
CASSFSGGDTEAFF
TGTGCCAGCAGTTTTTCGGGAGGGGACACTGAAGCTTTCTTT
>TRBJ1-2|many|TRBV2|NA
CASSPGWGYGYTF
TGTGCCAGCAGTCCGGGTTGGGGCTATGGCTACACCTTC
>TRBJ2-3|NA|TRBV6-5|NA
CASKRRGGGTDTQYF
TGTGCCAGCAAAAGGAGGGGCGGGGGCACAGATACGCAGTATTTT
>TRBJ2-7|many|TRBV5-8|TRBD1
CASSRTGTETYEQYF
TGTGCCAGCAGCCGCACCGGGACAGAGACCTACGAGCAGTACTTC
>TRBJ2-5|few|TRBV5-4|TRBD2
CASSLGLAGVQETQYF
TGTGCCAGCAGCTTGGGGCTAGCGGGGGTACAAGAGACCCAGTACTTC
>TRBJ2-7|few|TRBV11-2|NA
CASTPVAGHPTYEQYF
TGTGCCAGCACCCCTGTTGCGGGACACCCTACCTACGAGCAGTACTTC
>TRBJ2-7|many|TRBV7-2|TRBD1
CASHTGTGPYEQYF
TGTGCCAGTCACACCGGGACAGGGCCCTACGAGCAGTACTTC
>TRBJ1-2|few|TRBV2|TRBD1
CASSLPGQGAGGYTF
TGTGCCAGCAGTCTACCGGGACAGGGGGCAGGTGGCTACACCTTC
>TRBJ2-7|few|TRBV6-6|NA
CASSDLLGAPNEQYF
TGTGCCAGCAGTGATCTCTTGGGGGCTCCGAACGAGCAGTACTTC
>TRBJ2-7|many|TRBV2|NA
CASAKSTWVGVDEQYF
TGTGCCAGCGCAAAGTCGACTTGGGTAGGGGTCGACGAGCAGTACTTC
>TRBJ1-4|many|TRBV2|NA
CASTEGVSTNEKLFF
TGTGCCAGCACTGAGGGGGTATCGACTAATGAAAAACTGTTTTTT
>TRBJ2-7|NA|TRBV3-1|NA
CASSQGGRVKQYF
TGTGCCAGCAGCCAAGGGGGCAGGGTCAAGCAGTACTTC
>TRBJ2-7|NA|TRBV4-1|TRBD2
CASSLYPITSGKPDFYEQYF
TGCGCCAGCAGCCTCTATCCGATCACTAGCGGGAAACCTGATTTCTACGAGCAGTACTTC
>TRBJ2-7|few|TRBV12-3/TRBV12-4|TRBD2
CASSPLAGGLYEQYF
TGTGCCAGCAGTCCCCTAGCGGGGGGCTTATACGAGCAGTACTTC
>TRBJ2-5|many|TRBV29-1|TRBD2
CSVAGPTGGETQYF
TGCAGCGTGGCGGGGCCAACGGGGGGAGAGACCCAGTACTTC
>TRBJ1-3|few|TRBV12-3/TRBV12-4|NA
CASTQWSERNTIYF
TGTGCCAGCACTCAGTGGTCTGAGAGGAACACCATATATTTT
>TRBJ2-7|NA|TRBV4-3|TRBD1
CASSQGQAATYEQYF
TGCGCCAGCAGCCAGGGACAGGCCGCGACCTACGAGCAGTACTTC
>TRBJ1-5|NA|TRBV6-5|NA
CASRTGGQSNQPQHF
TGTGCCAGCAGAACAGGAGGACAGAGTAATCAGCCCCAGCATTTT
>TRBJ2-7|NA|TRBV7-6|NA
CASSLAQLGEQYF
TGTGCCAGCAGCTTAGCCCAACTAGGAGAGCAGTATTTC
>TRBJ1-2|many|TRBV20-1|NA
CSARDLWKYYGYTF
TGCAGTGCTAGAGATCTGTGGAAATACTATGGCTACACCTTC
>TRBJ2-6|few|TRBV29-1|TRBD2
CSALAGYSGANVLTF
TGCAGCGCCCTAGCGGGTTACTCTGGGGCCAACGTCCTGACTTTC
>TRBJ2-2|NA|TRBV2|NA
CASSGDTNTEELFF
TGTGCCAGCAGTGGCGACACAAACACCGAGGAGCTGTTTTTT
>TRBJ1-4|many|TRBV10-3|NA
CAIGARENEKLFF
TGTGCCATCGGGGCCAGGGAGAATGAAAAACTGTTTTTT
>TRBJ1-2|NA|TRBV19|NA
CASRPQDVNTF
TGTGCCAGTAGGCCACAGGACGTGAACACCTTC
>TRBJ1-6|few|TRBV6-1|NA
CARKTKQSSYNSPLHF
TGTGCCAGAAAGACGAAACAGAGCTCCTATAATTCACCCCTCCACTTT
>TRBJ2-5|NA|TRBV7-2|TRBD2
CASSTGLAVETQYF
TGTGCCAGCAGCACAGGACTAGCTGTCGAGACCCAGTACTTC
>TRBJ2-6|NA|TRBV7-6|NA
CASSPPGRGRSGANVLTF
TGTGCCAGCTCACCACCGGGACGAGGGAGGTCTGGGGCCAACGTCCTGACTTTC
>TRBJ1-1|few|TRBV19|NA
CASTNPTDRNTEAFF
TGTGCCAGTACAAATCCCACGGACAGGAACACTGAAGCTTTCTTT